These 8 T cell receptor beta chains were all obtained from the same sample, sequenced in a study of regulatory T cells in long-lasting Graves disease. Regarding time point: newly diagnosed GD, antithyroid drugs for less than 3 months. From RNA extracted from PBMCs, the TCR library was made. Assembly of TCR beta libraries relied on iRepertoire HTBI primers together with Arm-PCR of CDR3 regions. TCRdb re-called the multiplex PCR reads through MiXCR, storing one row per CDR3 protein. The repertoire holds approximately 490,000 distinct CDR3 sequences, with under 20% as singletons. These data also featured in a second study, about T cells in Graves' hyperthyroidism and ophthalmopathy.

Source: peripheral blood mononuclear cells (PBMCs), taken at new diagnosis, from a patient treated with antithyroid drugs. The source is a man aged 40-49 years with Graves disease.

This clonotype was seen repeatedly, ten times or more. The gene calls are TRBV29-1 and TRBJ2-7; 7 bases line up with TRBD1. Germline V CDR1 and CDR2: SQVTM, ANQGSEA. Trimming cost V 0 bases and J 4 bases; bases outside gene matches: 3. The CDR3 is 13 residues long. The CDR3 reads CSVEDDREYEQYF. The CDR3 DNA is TGCAGCGTTGAAGACGACAGGGAATACGAGCAGTACTTC.

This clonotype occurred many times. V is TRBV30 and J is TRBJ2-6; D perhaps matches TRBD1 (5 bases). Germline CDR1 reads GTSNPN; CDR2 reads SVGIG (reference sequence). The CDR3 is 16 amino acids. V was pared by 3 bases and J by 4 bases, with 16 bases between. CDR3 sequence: CAWRQVRPLGANVLTF. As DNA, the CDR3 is TGTGCCTGGAGACAGGTCAGACCCCTCGGGGCCAACGTCCTGACTTTC.

In DNA, the CDR3 is TGTGCCAGCTCACGAGGGACAGGGGGCTCAGGTGAAAAACTGTTTTTT. Protein product: CASSRGTGGSGEKLFF. This chain joins TRBV18 and TRBJ1-4; 12 nucleotides align to TRBD1. Germline-derived CDR1 and CDR2 are KGHSH and LQKENI. This CDR3 region has 16 residues. V dropped 4 bases and J dropped 7; count of bases not matched to a gene: 7.

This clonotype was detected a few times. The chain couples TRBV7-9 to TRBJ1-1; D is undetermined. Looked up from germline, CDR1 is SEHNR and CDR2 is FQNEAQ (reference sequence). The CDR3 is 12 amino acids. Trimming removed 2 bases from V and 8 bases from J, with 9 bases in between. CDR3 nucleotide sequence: TGTGCCAGCAGCTTACCCTGGGAGGAAGCTTTCTTT. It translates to CASSLPWEEAFF.

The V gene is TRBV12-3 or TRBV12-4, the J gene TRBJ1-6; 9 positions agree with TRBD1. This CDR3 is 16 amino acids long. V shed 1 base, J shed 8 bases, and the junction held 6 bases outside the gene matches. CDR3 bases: TGTGCCAGCAGTTTAGGCCTCAGGACAGGGGATTCACCCCTCCACTTT. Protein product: CASSLGLRTGDSPLHF.

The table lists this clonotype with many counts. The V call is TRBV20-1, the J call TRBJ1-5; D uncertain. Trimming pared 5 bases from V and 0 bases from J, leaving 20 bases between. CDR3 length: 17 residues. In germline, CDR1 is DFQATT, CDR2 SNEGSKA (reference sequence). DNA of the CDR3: TGCAGTGCTGAAGAAGACGGAGTACTTTATAGCAATCAGCCCCAGCATTTT. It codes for CSAEEDGVLYSNQPQHF.

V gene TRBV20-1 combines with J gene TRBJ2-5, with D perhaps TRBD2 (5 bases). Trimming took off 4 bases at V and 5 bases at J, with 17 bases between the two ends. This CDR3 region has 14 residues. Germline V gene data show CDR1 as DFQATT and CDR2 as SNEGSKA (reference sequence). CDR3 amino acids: CSATIASPRETQYF. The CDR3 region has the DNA TGCAGTGCTACGATAGCGAGCCCTCGGGAGACCCAGTACTTC.

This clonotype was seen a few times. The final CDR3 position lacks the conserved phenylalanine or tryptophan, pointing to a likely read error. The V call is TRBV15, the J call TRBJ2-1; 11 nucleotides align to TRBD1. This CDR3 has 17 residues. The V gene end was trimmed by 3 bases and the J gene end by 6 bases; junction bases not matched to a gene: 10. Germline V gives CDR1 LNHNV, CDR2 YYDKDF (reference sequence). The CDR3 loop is CATSRVGPGTGGNEQFL. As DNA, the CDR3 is TGTGCCACCAGCAGGGTCGGCCCCGGGACAGGGGGCAATGAGCAGTTCCTC.